This is a list of T cell receptor beta chains from one sample in a study of blood T cell repertoires in COVID-19. Sequencing was performed with immunoSEQ multiplex PCR; in TCRdb, only in-frame clones are kept and a portion is missing. The sample has more than 45,000 clones; around nine tenths are singletons. Sequenced material: peripheral blood. These receptors came from a human donor in a cohort sampled during active COVID-19. Each CDR3 is given with its conserved first and last residue. The D gene is left open where the match is weak. Not all rows give a size; the values are once, few, many and, for expanded clones, a class.

cdr3_length	clone_size	d_call	v_call	j_call	cdr3_aa	cdr3_nt
15	.	.	TRBV27	TRBJ2-6	CASSLRGAGANVLTF	TGTGCCAGCAGTTTAAGGGGTGCTGGGGCCAACGTCCTGACTTTC
14	.	.	TRBV15	TRBJ1-5	CATSRDMESRAQHF	TGTGCCACCAGCAGAGATATGGAATCCAGGGCCCAGCATTTT
14	.	.	TRBV30	TRBJ1-5	CAWSVNVVNQPQHF	TGTGCCTGGAGTGTAAATGTAGTCAATCAGCCCCAGCATTTT
16	.	.	TRBV11-2	TRBJ2-3	CASSLAAGILTDTQYF	TGTGCCAGCAGCTTAGCGGCAGGGATCCTCACAGATACGCAGTATTTT
15	.	.	TRBV28	TRBJ1-5	CASSLLQNSNQPQHF	TGTGCCAGCAGTTTACTACAGAATAGCAATCAGCCCCAGCATTTT
15	.	TRBD1	TRBV11-3	TRBJ1-1	CASSLGTASSTEAFF	TGTGCCAGCAGCCTTGGGACAGCCTCCAGCACTGAAGCTTTCTTT
13	.	.	TRBV30	TRBJ1-2	CAWSLGEDYGYTF	TGTGCCTGGAGTTTGGGAGAGGACTATGGCTACACCTTC
16	.	.	TRBV5-6	TRBJ2-1	CASSFGGASSYNEQFF	TGTGCCAGCAGCTTCGGCGGGGCTAGCTCCTACAATGAGCAGTTCTTC
14	.	TRBD2	TRBV4-3	TRBJ2-3	CASSGLAGADTQYF	TGCGCCAGCAGCGGACTAGCGGGAGCAGATACGCAGTATTTT
14	.	TRBD1	TRBV30	TRBJ2-7	CAWSPGTGAPRGYF	TGTGCCTGGAGTCCCGGGACAGGGGCCCCTCGGGGGTACTTC
16	.	.	TRBV18	TRBJ2-2	CASSPGTGTLSGELFF	TGTGCCAGCTCACCGGGCACAGGGACCCTCTCCGGGGAGCTGTTTTTT
18	.	TRBD1	TRBV7-9	TRBJ2-1	CASSLVPGGWSSYNEQFF	TGTGCCAGCAGCTTAGTCCCAGGGGGTTGGAGCTCCTACAATGAGCAGTTCTTC
16	.	TRBD1	TRBV5-1	TRBJ2-6	CASSQGQTSGANVLTF	TGCGCCAGCAGCCAGGGACAGACGTCTGGGGCCAACGTCCTGACTTTC
16	.	TRBD1	TRBV19	TRBJ1-1	CASRTPGQTQNTEAFF	TGTGCCAGTAGGACTCCGGGACAGACCCAAAACACTGAAGCTTTCTTT
15	.	.	TRBV7-2	TRBJ1-2	CASSQGHLANYGYTF	TGTGCCAGCAGCCAAGGACACTTAGCTAACTATGGCTACACCTTC
15	.	TRBD2	TRBV6-5	TRBJ2-1	CASRSSGSGYNEQFF	TGTGCCAGCAGATCTAGCGGGAGTGGATACAATGAGCAGTTCTTC
15	once	TRBD1	TRBV2	TRBJ2-4	CASSQDRGTKNIQYF	TGTGCCAGCAGCCAGGACAGGGGGACCAAAAACATTCAGTACTTC
19	.	TRBD2	TRBV7-9	TRBJ2-1	CASSLVEGLAGALYLEQFF	TGTGCCAGCAGCTTGGTGGAAGGACTAGCGGGAGCCCTATATCTTGAGCAGTTCTTC
15	once	TRBD1	TRBV5-1	TRBJ1-2	CASSPGQGQLNGYTF	TGCGCCAGCAGCCCTGGACAGGGCCAACTGAATGGCTACACCTTC
13	few	.	TRBV2	TRBJ1-1	CASLRERNTEAFF	TGTGCCAGCCTTCGGGAGCGAAACACTGAAGCTTTCTTT
11	.	.	TRBV7-2	TRBJ2-2	CASSKPGELFF	TGTGCCAGCAGCAAGCCCGGGGAGCTGTTTTTT
14	.	.	TRBV24-1	TRBJ2-2	CATSDLRVTGELFF	TGTGCCACCAGTGATTTGCGGGTAACCGGGGAGCTGTTTTTT
12	.	.	TRBV2	TRBJ2-5	CASSEAGGTQYF	TGTGCCAGCAGTGAAGCGGGGGGAACCCAGTACTTC
14	.	.	TRBV9	TRBJ2-5	CASSVDASVQTQYF	TGTGCCAGCAGCGTGGATGCTAGCGTGCAGACCCAGTACTTC
13	.	TRBD1	TRBV11-3	TRBJ2-4	CASSTNRGNIQYF	TGTGCCAGCAGCACTAACAGGGGAAACATTCAGTACTTC
14	.	TRBD1	TRBV19	TRBJ1-1	CASSSLPGQGKAFF	TGTGCCAGTAGTTCACTACCGGGACAGGGGAAAGCTTTCTTT
16	once	TRBD1	TRBV9	TRBJ2-2	CASSPPGQGSTGELFF	TGTGCCAGCAGCCCTCCGGGACAGGGGAGCACCGGGGAGCTGTTTTTT
13	.	.	TRBV5-6	TRBJ2-7	CASSLAGHHEQYF	TGTGCCAGCAGCTTGGCAGGTCATCACGAGCAGTACTTC
13	.	.	TRBV6-5	TRBJ1-5	CASSRGYNQPQHF	TGTGCCAGCAGCCGGGGGTACAATCAGCCCCAGCATTTT
13	.	TRBD1	TRBV12-3/TRBV12-4	TRBJ1-2	CASSLGQGAGYTF	TGTGCCAGCAGTTTAGGACAGGGGGCCGGCTACACCTTC
15	.	.	TRBV27	TRBJ1-1	CASSVSAWANTEAFF	TGTGCCAGCAGTGTCTCGGCATGGGCGAACACTGAAGCTTTCTTT
10	few	.	TRBV7-9	TRBJ1-2	CASSSDSYTF	TGTGCCAGCAGCTCGGACAGCTACACCTTC
16	few	TRBD2	TRBV23-1	TRBJ2-5	CASSQSKRGGEETQYF	TGCGCCAGCAGTCAATCAAAGCGGGGGGGAGAAGAGACCCAGTACTTC
15	.	.	TRBV24-1	TRBJ2-3	CATSLSRDFTDTQYF	TGTGCCACCAGTCTTAGCCGAGACTTCACAGATACGCAGTATTTT
15	once	TRBD1	TRBV6-5	TRBJ2-1	CASRWDRGPYNEQFF	TGTGCCAGCAGATGGGACAGGGGGCCTTACAATGAGCAGTTCTTC
19	.	.	TRBV7-3	TRBJ2-2	CASSPRGLAGNPGTGELFF	TGTGCCAGCAGCCCCAGGGGGCTAGCGGGAAACCCGGGGACCGGGGAGCTGTTTTTT
14	.	.	TRBV5-1	TRBJ2-1	CASSFGQVYNEQFF	TGCGCCAGCAGCTTTGGACAAGTATACAATGAGCAGTTCTTC
14	.	TRBD1	TRBV28	TRBJ2-7	CASSGRGQTGKQYF	TGTGCCAGCAGCGGAAGGGGACAGACGGGGAAGCAGTACTTC
13	.	.	TRBV7-9	TRBJ2-7	CASSFAGAEEQYF	TGTGCCAGCAGCTTCGCAGGGGCTGAGGAGCAGTACTTC
18	.	TRBD1	TRBV9	TRBJ1-4	CASSATGGNYQTNEKLFF	TGTGCCAGCAGCGCCACAGGGGGAAATTACCAAACTAATGAAAAACTGTTTTTT
15	.	.	TRBV11-3	TRBJ2-1	CASSIGGGGKSEQFF	TGTGCCAGCAGCATCGGAGGGGGGGGGAAGAGTGAGCAGTTCTTC
16	.	TRBD1	TRBV11-3	TRBJ2-3	CASSPGTGSRTDTQYF	TGTGCCAGCAGCCCGGGGACAGGGAGTAGGACAGATACGCAGTATTTT
15	.	.	TRBV14	TRBJ2-3	CASSQELGAPDTQYF	TGTGCCAGCAGCCAAGAACTGGGGGCCCCAGATACGCAGTATTTT
14	.	.	TRBV2	TRBJ1-3	CASSEDRDRNTIYF	TGTGCCAGCAGTGAAGACAGGGATAGAAACACCATATATTTT
13	few	TRBD2	TRBV7-9	TRBJ2-5	CASNPGLEETQYF	TGTGCCAGCAACCCGGGACTAGAGGAGACCCAGTACTTC
15	.	TRBD2	TRBV7-8	TRBJ2-3	CASSAGLAGADTQYF	TGTGCCAGCAGCGCGGGACTAGCGGGAGCAGATACGCAGTATTTT
12	.	.	TRBV30	TRBJ1-4	CAHRRTNEKLFF	TGTGCCCACAGGAGAACTAATGAAAAACTGTTTTTT